The source of this TCR beta chain is a study of blood T cells in healthy people across ages. Study at large: Using template switching, researchers captured about one barcoded beta molecule for each two T cells. Notes on the study in general: Whereas aged donors had fewer naive CD4+ cells, long-lived donors had more of them and higher diversity. Diversity estimates drawn from one million T cells were deemed underestimates.

The CDR3 is 16 amino acids. Per the germline V gene, CDR1 is SGHTA and CDR2 is FQGNSA. This clonotype has only a few counts. Its target is not known. A junction boundary mismatches the germline segment, possibly from a read error. Sample-barcoded 5' priming and a J-beta primer mix drove a second PCR of 7 to 11 cycles. Every cDNA molecule carried a tag from a template-switch adaptor bearing 12 random nucleotides. One entry per CDR3 protein, called by TCRdb with MiXCR from the 5' RACE reads. The sample includes around 900,000 distinct CDR3 sequences, 25% to 30% seen only once; the top ten take about 18%.

The source of this sequence is a woman aged 80 or over in good health. The sequencing input was blood. The rearrangement uses TRBV7-2 and TRBJ2-1, with TRBD2 matching 9 bases. Here the CDR3 reads CASNLAGTSSYNAQFF. DNA for the CDR3: TGTGCCAGCAACTTAGCTGGGACTAGCTCCTACAATGCGCAGTTCTTC.